This paragraph covers one TCR beta chain sequence. Antigen specificity is unknown. This entry belongs to a study of T cell responses to AZD1222 COVID-19 vaccine. Study-level findings and limits: At study baseline, merely roughly 6 AZD1222 recipients were seropositive.

Clones were read by immunoSEQ multiplex PCR, and TCRdb kept only the in-frame ones, dropping some. Among roughly 91,000 clones listed, 70% to 90% were seen once. V lost 0 bases and J 4 bases, leaving 4 bases between the germline ends. The CDR3 loop spans 12 amino acids. V gene TRBV12-3 or TRBV12-4 combines with J gene TRBJ2-7, with D unresolved. The TCR was taken from an adult in good health. The specimen was peripheral blood, collected on day 0 of AZD1222 vaccination. This CDR3 is CASSLAEYEQYF. The CDR3 DNA sequence: TGTGCCAGCAGTTTAGCAGAGTACGAGCAGTACTTC.